This T cell receptor (beta chain) comes out of a study of identical twins. Study-level results: Twins shared out-of-frame alpha sequences with excess low generation probability. Partial confounding of zero-insertion analyses by invariant MAIT and iNKT cells was possible.

As concerns this clonotype: The target antigen is unknown.

Each CDR3 protein is one row after TCRdb ran MiXCR on the 5' RACE reads. The sample yields about 570,000 distinct CDR3 sequences, roughly 9.5% seen once. V lost 8 bases, J lost 2 bases, and 15 bases lay in between. The CDR3 spans 14 residues. CDR1 and CDR2 from the germline V gene are KGHDR and SFDVKD. This sample was also put to use in a study of yellow fever vaccine responses in identical twins.

This TCR was recovered from a woman aged 18-29 years in good health. V usage is TRBV24-1 and J usage is TRBJ2-7, with a possible D match to TRBD2 (6 bases). The sample taken for sequencing was PBMCs. The CDR3 coding sequence is TGTGCCACCATAGCGAGGAGGGAACCCTACGAGCAGTACTTC. Amino acid sequence: CATIARREPYEQYF.